The 29 T cell receptor beta chains listed next were all sequenced from one sample in a study of cytomegalovirus exposure and HLA in healthy donors. The protocol was immunoSEQ multiplex PCR, while the TCRdb copy is restricted to in-frame clones and leaves out a portion. Among fewer than 120,000 clones listed, around nine tenths were seen once. Sequencing was carried out using PBMCs. The source is a woman aged 18-29 years in good health and CMV-seronegative.

The chain links TRBV19 to TRBJ2-1; 8 positions agree with TRBD1. Germline V gene data show CDR1 as LNHDA and CDR2 as SQIVND (reference sequence). V gave up 5 bases and J gave up 6 bases; unmatched junction bases: 3. The length of the CDR3 is 13 residues. The CDR3 loop reads CASSFTGGNEQFF. CDR3 DNA: TGTGCCAGTAGTTTTACAGGGGGCAATGAGCAGTTCTTC.

The rearrangement links TRBV7-6 to TRBJ2-7; no firm D call. The CDR3 length is 16 residues. The V and J ends lost 1 base and 4 bases respectively, with 17 bases between them. The germline V gene has CDR1 SGHVS and CDR2 FNYEAQ. CDR3: CASSLETDPLEYEQYF. The CDR3 coding sequence is TGTGCCAGCAGCTTAGAAACGGATCCTCTGGAGTACGAGCAGTACTTC.

The J gene is TRBJ1-1, the V gene TRBV5-1; the match to TRBD1 covers 8 bases. This CDR3 is 13 amino acids long. Per germline, CDR1 SGHRS and CDR2 YFSETQ. V was clipped by 4 bases and J by 9 bases; unmatched bases: 8. DNA of the CDR3: TGCGCCAGCAGCAAGGACAGGGAACGGAAAGCTTTCTTT. It is translated as CASSKDRERKAFF.

The chain uses TRBV5-6 and TRBJ1-1, with D possibly being TRBD1 (5 bases). Trimming took 3 bases from V and 0 from J, leaving 12 bases between them. Germline V gene data show CDR1 as SGHDT and CDR2 as YYEEEE. The CDR3 length is 15 residues. CDR3 sequence (DNA): TGTGCCAGCAGCTGGCGACAGCAGATGAACACTGAAGCTTTCTTT. Its translation: CASSWRQQMNTEAFF.

The chain links TRBV18 to TRBJ2-7, with D tentatively TRBD2 (6 bases). V lost 3 bases to trimming and J lost 4 bases, with 13 bases between them. Germline CDR1 and CDR2: KGHSH and LQKENI. CDR3 length: 14 residues. CDR3 bases: TGTGCCAGCTCACCGGACTACCGGATATACGAGCAGTACTTC. Its protein product is CASSPDYRIYEQYF.

This CDR3 is CASSSMGDIDTQYF. CDR3 DNA: TGTGCCAGCAGCTCCATGGGGGACATAGATACGCAGTATTTT. The rearrangement uses TRBV6-5 and TRBJ2-3; D possibly corresponds to TRBD1 (6 bases). This CDR3 contains 14 residues. The germline CDR1 and CDR2 sequences are MNHEY and SVGAGI. The germline V and J ends were trimmed by 6 bases and 5 bases, with 15 bases remaining between them.

This clone is a singleton in its sample. The chain couples TRBV25-1 to TRBJ1-1; D is unclear. CDR1 is MGHDK and CDR2 is SYGVNS in the germline V gene. V lost 7 bases and J 4 bases, leaving 13 bases between the germline ends. CDR3 length equals 13 residues. CDR3 protein: CASTTLGGTEAFF. The CDR3 DNA sequence: TGTGCCAGCACGACACTAGGAGGCACTGAAGCTTTCTTT.

V gene TRBV28 combines with J gene TRBJ1-5; no clear D. Germline V lookup: CDR1 MDHEN, CDR2 SYDVKM. Trimming cost V 3 bases and J 7 bases, with 4 bases left between them. This CDR3 contains 11 residues. This CDR3 reads CASSFRQPQHF. In DNA, the CDR3 is TGTGCCAGCAGTTTTAGACAGCCCCAGCATTTT.

This clone has a single count. The J gene is TRBJ1-3, the V gene TRBV4-3, with D perhaps matching TRBD1 (5 bases). Germline V gives CDR1 LGHNA, CDR2 YSLEER. Trimming left V 0 bases short and J 1 base short, with 13 bases between. The CDR3 is 17 residues long. The CDR3 DNA follows: TGCGCCAGCAGCCAAGACCCCGGACACCCATCTGGAAACACCATATATTTT. This translates into CASSQDPGHPSGNTIYF.

This clone was counted between two and nine times. This chain uses TRBV5-1 with TRBJ1-2; TRBD1 matches at 9 bases. Unmatched junction bases numbered 4, after V lost 3 bases and J lost 7 bases. There are 13 residues in the CDR3. Germline V lookup: CDR1 SGHRS, CDR2 YFSETQ. The CDR3 region is CASSSGTGSGYTF. The CDR3 DNA reads TGCGCCAGCAGCTCCGGGACAGGGTCTGGCTACACCTTC.

V is TRBV25-1 and J is TRBJ2-2, with 10 bases identical to TRBD1. The germline V gene has CDR1 MGHDK and CDR2 SYGVNS. Trimming cost V 4 bases and J 3 bases; bases outside gene matches: 2. The CDR3 has 15 residues. As DNA, the CDR3 is TGTGCCAGCAGTGCCGGGACAGGGGACACCGGGGAGCTGTTTTTT. Encoded protein: CASSAGTGDTGELFF.

The chain carries TRBV7-6 and TRBJ2-2, with D perhaps TRBD1 (6 bases). The germline CDR1 and CDR2 sequences are SGHVS and FNYEAQ. V was pared by 3 bases and J by 1 base, with 9 bases between. The CDR3 runs 15 residues. The CDR3 region is CASSFRGQNTGELFF. The CDR3 DNA follows: TGTGCCAGCAGCTTCAGGGGCCAGAACACCGGGGAGCTGTTTTTT.

The chain uses TRBV29-1 and TRBJ2-7, with a weak D call TRBD1 (6 bases). V was clipped by 7 bases and J by 0 bases, with 16 bases between them. The CDR3 runs 14 residues. Germline CDR1 reads SQVTM; CDR2 reads ANQGSEA. CDR3 sequence (DNA): TGCAGCGCCCGTACCCGACAGGACTCCTACGAGCAGTACTTC. It is translated as CSARTRQDSYEQYF.

The chain recombines TRBV13 with TRBJ1-3, with TRBD1 matching over 8 bases. From germline, CDR1 is PRHDT and CDR2 FYEKMQ (reference sequence). V lost 5 bases to trimming and J lost 0 bases; unmatched junction nucleotides: 12. This CDR3 has 18 residues. CDR3 DNA: TGTGCCAGCAGCCCCTTCACCGGGACAGGCTACTCTGGAAACACCATATATTTT. This codes for CASSPFTGTGYSGNTIYF.

The rearrangement joins TRBV6-6 to TRBJ1-2; 10 bases line up with TRBD1. The CDR3 consists of 14 residues. Losses at the gene ends were 6 bases for V and 8 bases for J; bases not matched to a gene: 9. Germline CDR1 is MNHNY and CDR2 is SVGAGI (reference sequence). CDR3 loop: CASRRDRGLRGYTF. DNA of the CDR3: TGTGCCAGCAGACGGGACAGGGGCCTTAGGGGCTACACCTTC.

The chain links TRBV2 to TRBJ2-5, with 11 bases fitting TRBD2. The germline CDR1 and CDR2 sequences are SNHLY and FYNNEI. V shed 6 bases, J shed 4 bases, and the junction held 7 bases outside the gene matches. This CDR3 has 15 residues. The CDR3 here is CASRDSGGAGETQYF. Written as DNA, the CDR3 is TGTGCCAGCAGGGATAGCGGGGGGGCCGGAGAGACCCAGTACTTC. The complete variable domain, with remaining parts taken from reference TRBV2 and TRBJ2-5, reads EPEVTQTPSHQVTQMGQEVILRCVPISNHLYFYWYRQILGQKVEFLVSFYNNEISEKSEIFDDQFSVERPDGSNFTLKIRSTKLEDSAMYFCASRDSGGAGETQYFGPGTRLLVL.

V and J are TRBV6-5 and TRBJ1-2, with 8 bases aligning to TRBD1. The CDR3 is 14 residues long. CDR1 and CDR2 from the germline V gene are MNHEY and SVGAGI. J lost 3 bases, V lost 6 bases, and 6 bases had no gene match. CDR3 sequence (DNA): TGTGCCAGCAGCCCCCGGGGACAGGACTATGGCTACACCTTC. It codes for CASSPRGQDYGYTF.

DNA for the CDR3: TGTGCCAGCAGCTTGACTAGCGGGGACTCCTACGAGCAGTACTTC. Its translation is CASSLTSGDSYEQYF. The V gene is TRBV7-9, the J gene TRBJ2-7; 11 positions agree with TRBD2. CDR1 SEHNR and CDR2 FQNEAQ come from the germline V gene (reference sequence). This CDR3 is 15 amino acids long. With 3 bases clipped from V and 0 bases from J, the junction kept 1 base outside the gene matches. Using reference TRBV7-9 and TRBJ2-7 for the parts outside the CDR3, the full variable domain is DTGVSQNPRHKITKRGQNVTFRCDPISEHNRLYWYRQTLGQGPEFLTYFQNEAQLEKSRLLSDRFSAERPKGSFSTLEIQRTEQGDSAMYLCASSLTSGDSYEQYFGPGTRLTVT.

This rearrangement joins TRBV5-1 to TRBJ1-1; D gene unclear. The germline V gene encodes CDR1 SGHRS and CDR2 YFSETQ. This CDR3 has 12 amino acids. Trimming took 1 base from V and 6 from J, leaving 7 bases between them. CDR3: CASSLNGAEAFF. The DNA of the CDR3 is TGCGCCAGCAGCTTGAACGGGGCTGAAGCTTTCTTT.

The rearrangement joins TRBV30 to TRBJ1-3, with 7 bases matching TRBD1. Per germline, CDR1 GTSNPN and CDR2 SVGIG (reference sequence). After removal of 2 bases from V and 6 bases from J, the junction contained 7 bases not matched to a gene. The CDR3 sequence is 14 residues long. CDR3 in amino acids: CAWSIGGSENTIYF. The CDR3 DNA sequence: TGTGCCTGGAGTATAGGGGGCAGCGAAAACACCATATATTTT. The full variable domain, in which reference TRBV30 and TRBJ1-3 provide the parts outside the CDR3, is SQTIHQWPATLVQPVGSPLSLECTVEGTSNPNLYWYRQAAGRGLQLLFYSVGIGQISSEVPQNLSASRPQDRQFILSSKKLLLSDSGFYLCAWSIGGSENTIYFGEGSWLTVV.

The chain recombines TRBV7-8 with TRBJ2-1; 10 nucleotides line up with TRBD2. The CDR3 runs 15 residues. V was clipped by 5 bases and J by 10 bases; unmatched bases: 11. Germline assignment: CDR1 SGHVS and CDR2 FQNEAQ. CDR3 sequence: CASSPLAGFATEQFF. CDR3 coding DNA: TGTGCCAGCAGCCCACTAGCGGGATTTGCCACGGAGCAGTTCTTC.

This clone appeared once. The chain recombines TRBV28 with TRBJ1-1; D is ambiguous. V lost 2 bases to trimming and J lost 0 bases, with 7 bases between them. This CDR3 is 14 amino acids long. The germline V gene encodes CDR1 MDHEN and CDR2 SYDVKM. The CDR3 coding sequence is TGTGCCAGCAGTTTAACACAAGTGAACACTGAAGCTTTCTTT. This encodes CASSLTQVNTEAFF. The variable domain in full, completed from reference TRBV28 and TRBJ1-1, reads DVKVTQSSRYLVKRTGEKVFLECVQDMDHENMFWYRQDPGLGLRLIYFSYDVKMKEKGDIPEGYSVSREKKERFSLILESASTNQTSMYLCASSLTQVNTEAFFGQGTRLTVV.

The chain recombines TRBV19 with TRBJ1-5; 9 nucleotides align to TRBD1. This CDR3 comprises 17 residues. Trimming at V came to 7 bases and at J to 3 bases, leaving 13 bases not matched to a gene. Germline CDR1 is LNHDA and CDR2 is SQIVND (reference sequence). CDR3 residues: CASNLRDRALLNQPQHF. DNA for the CDR3: TGTGCCAGTAATCTCCGGGACAGGGCCCTCCTCAATCAGCCCCAGCATTTT.

The chain recombines TRBV6-5 with TRBJ2-2; D call uncertain. V was clipped by 5 bases and J by 4 bases, with 5 bases between them. CDR3 length: 12 residues. Germline V gene sequence: CDR1 MNHEY, CDR2 SVGAGI. The CDR3 nucleotides read TGTGCCAGCAGTCTAGTCACCGGGGAGCTGTTTTTT. Residues: CASSLVTGELFF.

The gene calls are TRBV2 and TRBJ2-6, with D tentatively TRBD1 (5 bases). This CDR3 is 15 amino acids long. V gave up 6 bases and J gave up 0 bases, with 9 bases separating them. CDR1 is SNHLY, CDR2 FYNNEI, per germline. CDR3 loop: CASRPRVSGANVLTF. The CDR3 nucleotides are TGTGCCAGCAGACCCAGGGTCTCTGGGGCCAACGTCCTGACTTTC.

The gene calls are TRBV27 and TRBJ1-5; tentatively, D is TRBD1 (6 bases). CDR1 is MNHEY and CDR2 is SMNVEV in the germline V gene (reference sequence). V was trimmed by 4 bases and J by 6 bases, leaving 10 bases between them. CDR3 length: 13 residues. CDR3 nucleotides: TGTGCCAGCAGTTCTTCAGGGGTTCAGCCCCAGCATTTT. Its protein is CASSSSGVQPQHF.

CDR3 bases: TGTGCCAGCTCACCCCCTGGGCGAAGCACAGATACGCAGTATTTT. Translated, it gives CASSPPGRSTDTQYF. The chain is built from TRBV18 and TRBJ2-3; D is unresolved. Looked up from germline, CDR1 is KGHSH and CDR2 is LQKENI. This CDR3 comprises 15 residues. The germline V and J ends were trimmed by 3 bases and 0 bases, with 10 bases remaining between them.

The CDR3 region has the DNA TGTGCCAGCAGCGAAACTACGACAGGGGGCGGCAGGGAAAAACTGTTTTTT. Its protein is CASSETTTGGGREKLFF. This chain links TRBV9 with TRBJ1-4; TRBD1 agrees at 10 bases. The CDR3 consists of 17 residues. V was clipped by 3 bases and J by 8 bases; unmatched bases: 13. Germline V gives CDR1 SGDLS, CDR2 YYNGEE.

The CDR3 DNA reads TGTGCCAGCAGTGCGAGGAGGGACACTGAAGCTTTCTTT. Residues: CASSARRDTEAFF. This sequence joins TRBV2 and TRBJ1-1; no firm D call. With 4 bases removed from V and 3 bases from J, the gap between germline ends came to 9 bases. From germline, CDR1 is SNHLY and CDR2 FYNNEI. The length of the CDR3 is 13 residues.